This TCR beta chain was obtained from a study of a mutant IDH1 vaccine in newly diagnosed glioma (dated by TCRdb to the early 2020s). With respect to the entire study: Across visits V03 through V10, patients got a total of eight vaccinations, given in weeks 1, 3, 5, 7, 11, 15, 19 and 23. Peripheral blood was collected at six visits: V03 (baseline), V05, V07, V10, V12 and V13. Of the approximately 29 treated patients, around 60% were male and 37.5% were female, and a mean age of 40.4 years was recorded. Vaccination began 4-6 weeks after radiotherapy alone, or alongside temozolomide cycles in the chemotherapy-containing groups. Prior to enrollment, patients had been given standard therapy consisting of radiotherapy alone, temozolomide alone, or radiochemotherapy with temozolomide, with the combination given to most patients. For exploratory analyses, longitudinal TCRB deep sequencing was carried out in about 26 treated patients wherever samples were available. Here is what the overall study found, with its caveats: The authors stated that sample limitations prevented analyses of patient blood samples from being reproduced. Vaccine-induced immune responses across multiple MHC alleles were detected in approximately 94% of patients. Pseudoprogression seemed to be unrelated to changes in the top peripheral T cell clonotypes found by TCRB sequencing. Availability determined which PBMC samples were chosen for TCRB deep sequencing.

The germline V gene yields SNHLY for CDR1 and FYNNEI for CDR2. V loses 1 base, J loses 2 bases, and the germline ends lie 9 bases apart. Counted from cysteine to phenylalanine, this CDR3 has 15 amino acids. Just the 45-base CDR3 DNA is kept, in frame starting at base 1. This specimen's time point label, per the study, means: week 23, last vaccination. Each vaccine dose, consisting of 300 ug of a 20-mer mutant IDH1 peptide in Montanide, was administered subcutaneously with topical imiquimod. Donors had newly diagnosed WHO grade 3 or 4 IDH1-mutant astrocytomas with loss of nuclear ATRX. The samples were drawn from NOA16, a multicentre, single-arm, open-label phase I trial in Germany that tested a mutant IDH1 peptide vaccine in humans for the first time. Genomic DNA for TCRB sequencing was extracted from EDTA blood using the DNeasy Blood and Tissue Kit. Library creation used the immunoSEQ multiplex PCR assay. Rearranged TCR beta chain sequences were amplified using the hsTCRB Kit according to the manufacturer's protocol. TCRB libraries were sequenced on an Illumina MiSeq. In the source study's methods: The kit vendor's proprietary platform handled demultiplexing, trimming and gene mapping. TCRdb provides this immuneACCESS table in a form limited to in-frame rearrangements. Some clones are lacking; in checked studies, under half of them reflect an unresolved V gene, and why the rest are absent is not known. V and J calls and clone size follow that table, whereas D and trimming were derived from the DNA. This sample holds roughly 43,000 clones; approximately 72% were observed only once. The ten largest clones capture 5% to 6% of the sample.

Turning to this clone: Its antigen specificity is not known. Per-base qualities were not stored, and no clone one base away is much larger.

The input for sequencing was PBMCs, taken from a glioma patient whose treatment included an IDH1 peptide vaccine. The sequence was collected from a man over 45 with glioma. Recombination joined TRBV2 with TRBJ2-1; no D gene is confidently identified. The DNA reads TGTGCCAGCAGTGAAGGGGGTAGGGCCTACAATGAGCAGTTCTTC. Translated, it gives CASSEGGRAYNEQFF.